This T cell receptor beta chain was sequenced during a study of Ad26.COV2.S vaccination and SARS-CoV-2 variants. Study-wide background: Dosing was one shot or two shots 56 days apart.

Repertoires were generated with immunoSEQ multiplex PCR, while TCRdb's copy carries only in-frame clones and drops some. Among 320,000 or so clones listed, roughly 90% were seen once. CDR1 is LGHDT, CDR2 YNNKEL, per germline (reference sequence). Between the trimmed V and J ends, which lost 2 bases and 5 bases, there was a span of 12 bases. The CDR3 totals 14 residues. The treatment: over 15 received Ad26.COV2.S at low or high dose, single or two shots; a few received placebo; per-sample allocation not given. Collection of the samples took place on day 63 after the first injection of vaccine or placebo. The sample came from a Boston adult aged 18-55 years.

This specimen consisted of peripheral blood, obtained in a trial of Ad26.COV2.S vaccine versus placebo. The V and J genes are TRBV3-1 (or the pseudogene TRBV3-2) and TRBJ1-1; no definite D call. This TCR derives from a person between 18 and 65 years old who received the Ad26.COV2.S COVID-19 vaccine or a placebo. The CDR3 nucleotides read TGTGCCAGCAGCCAACAAAGGGCAGTGACTGAAGCTTTCTTT. It specifies CASSQQRAVTEAFF.